One and the same sample provided the 15 T cell receptor beta chains below, sequenced in a study of blood T cell repertoires in COVID-19. Repertoires were generated with immunoSEQ multiplex PCR, while TCRdb's copy carries only in-frame clones and drops some. The data show over 250,000 clones, approximately 88% seen once. Source material: PBMCs or T cells enriched from blood (not recorded which). These TCRs come from a woman aged 18-29 years who had recovered from COVID-19.

This rearrangement joins TRBV27 to TRBJ2-6, with 7 bases aligning to TRBD1. The CDR3 length is 17 residues. J was trimmed by 0 bases and V by 6 bases; bases with no gene match: 8. Germline V gives CDR1 MNHEY, CDR2 SMNVEV (reference sequence). CDR3 region: CASRPTGLSSGANVLTF. The CDR3 coding sequence is TGTGCCAGCAGACCGACAGGGCTCAGCTCTGGGGCCAACGTCCTGACTTTC.

The chain links TRBV6-5 to TRBJ1-4; maybe TRBD1 (6 bases). Trimming pared 10 bases from V and 6 bases from J, leaving 18 bases between. The CDR3 extends over 14 amino acids. Germline V lookup: CDR1 MNHEY, CDR2 SVGAGI. The CDR3, as DNA: TGTGCCACCCCAGGAGGGGGGGATGATGAAAAACTGTTTTTT. It yields the protein CATPGGGDDEKLFF.

The gene calls are TRBV7-2 and TRBJ2-3; 9 bases fit TRBD2. Germline V gives CDR1 SGHTA, CDR2 FQGNSA. V lost 6 bases to trimming and J lost 2 bases; unmatched junction nucleotides: 15. CDR3 size: 18 residues. In DNA, the CDR3 is TGTGCCAGCAGATCCCCGGCGGGGGGGTCCCCCTACACAGATACGCAGTATTTT. As protein: CASRSPAGGSPYTDTQYF.

The chain uses TRBV18 and TRBJ1-3; D is uncertain. V lost 3 bases and J 2 bases, leaving 8 bases between the germline ends. This CDR3 has 14 amino acids. The germline CDR1 and CDR2 sequences are KGHSH and LQKENI. The DNA for the CDR3 is TGTGCCAGCTCACCTCAGCGGGCTGGAAACACCATATATTTT. This sequence encodes CASSPQRAGNTIYF.

The V gene is TRBV27, the J gene TRBJ2-7, with TRBD1 matching 8 bases. Germline V lookup: CDR1 MNHEY, CDR2 SMNVEV (reference sequence). The CDR3 is 19 residues long. Losses at the gene ends were 6 bases for V and 2 bases for J; bases not matched to a gene: 21. CDR3 in amino acids: CASSPAIPPGQGYTYEQYF. The DNA of the CDR3 is TGTGCCAGCAGCCCCGCTATTCCCCCCGGACAGGGCTACACCTACGAGCAGTACTTC.

The chain has TRBV11-3 and TRBJ2-3; the match to TRBD2 covers 8 bases. The ends lost 1 base at V and 2 bases at J; junction bases unmatched: 5. Per germline, CDR1 SGHNT and CDR2 YENEEA. The CDR3 totals 16 residues. In nucleotides, the CDR3 is TGTGCCAGCAGCTTAGGTAGCGGGACAAACACAGATACGCAGTATTTT. Protein: CASSLGSGTNTDTQYF.

The chain uses TRBV19 and TRBJ2-7, with a weak D call TRBD2 (5 bases). CDR3 length: 15 residues. Trimming removed 3 bases from V and 2 bases from J, with 14 bases in between. Germline CDR1 reads LNHDA; CDR2 reads SQIVND (reference sequence). The CDR3 loop is CASSMTGDPPYEQYF. In DNA form, the CDR3 reads TGTGCCAGTAGTATGACCGGGGATCCCCCCTACGAGCAGTACTTC.

This clone was seen once. V is TRBV19 and J is TRBJ2-2; 7 nucleotides line up with TRBD1. Trimming took 6 bases from V and 9 from J; bases not matched to a gene: 4. The CDR3 covers 12 residues. Germline V gene sequence: CDR1 LNHDA, CDR2 SQIVND (reference sequence). Written as DNA, the CDR3 is TGTGCCAGTAGCGGGACAGCGCGGGAGCTGTTTTTT. Its protein product is CASSGTARELFF. The variable domain in full, completed from reference TRBV19 and TRBJ2-2, reads DGGITQSPKYLFRKEGQNVTLSCEQNLNHDAMYWYRQDPGQGLRLIYYSQIVNDFQKGDIAEGYSVSREKKESFPLTVTSAQKNPTAFYLCASSGTARELFFGEGSRLTVL.

The chain carries TRBV28 and TRBJ2-3; TRBD2 agrees at 11 bases. This CDR3 has 16 residues. V shed 4 bases, J shed 2 bases, and the junction held 5 bases outside the gene matches. CDR1 is MDHEN, CDR2 SYDVKM, per germline. CDR3 region: CASSYTSGSVTDTQYF. As DNA, the CDR3 is TGTGCCAGCAGTTATACTAGCGGGAGCGTCACAGATACGCAGTATTTT.

The rearrangement uses TRBV27 and TRBJ2-2, with TRBD2 matching 10 bases. After removal of 10 bases from V and 1 base from J, the junction contained 3 bases not matched to a gene. There are 14 residues in the CDR3. CDR1 is MNHEY, CDR2 SMNVEV, per germline (reference sequence). CDR3 bases: TGTGCCACAGTAGCGGGGGGGAACACCGGGGAGCTGTTTTTT. It codes for CATVAGGNTGELFF.

V and J are TRBV27 and TRBJ2-2; possible D gene TRBD2, 6 bases. The CDR3 extends over 14 amino acids. Germline assignment: CDR1 MNHEY and CDR2 SMNVEV (reference sequence). Trimming removed 2 bases from V and 7 bases from J, with 11 bases in between. In DNA, the CDR3 is TGTGCCAGCAGTTTAGGAGGGCGGGGCGGGGAGCTGTTTTTT. It translates to CASSLGGRGGELFF.

V usage is TRBV7-9 and J usage is TRBJ2-2, with D tentatively TRBD2 (6 bases). V was cut by 2 bases and J by 4 bases, with 11 bases left in between. Germline V lookup: CDR1 SEHNR, CDR2 FQNEAQ (reference sequence). CDR3 length equals 15 residues. DNA for the CDR3: TGTGCCAGCAGCTTATCGCGGGGTGGCACCGGGGAGCTGTTTTTT. This translates into CASSLSRGGTGELFF.

The V gene is TRBV5-4, the J gene TRBJ1-2; tentative D call: TRBD1 (5 bases). Germline V CDR1 and CDR2: SGHNT, YYREEE (reference sequence). V lost 2 bases, J lost 2 bases, and 10 bases lay in between. This CDR3 region has 14 residues. The CDR3 region has the DNA TGTGCCAGCAGCTTATGGGGGGGGAACTATGGCTACACCTTC. It specifies CASSLWGGNYGYTF.

This rearrangement joins TRBV7-8 to TRBJ1-5; a weak D match, TRBD1 (6 bases). V lost 5 bases and J 3 bases, leaving 8 bases between the germline ends. The CDR3 has 13 residues. Germline CDR1 SGHVS, CDR2 FQNEAQ. CDR3 region: CASSRGHNQPQHF. The CDR3 DNA reads as TGTGCCAGCAGCCGGGGGCACAATCAGCCCCAGCATTTT.

The chain recombines TRBV15 with TRBJ2-3; the D gene is possibly TRBD1 (6 bases). CDR3 length: 15 residues. From germline, CDR1 is LNHNV and CDR2 YYDKDF (reference sequence). V lost 2 bases and J lost 4, with 13 bases in between. DNA for the CDR3: TGTGCCACCAGCAGACAGGGGAAGGAGGCAGATACGCAGTATTTT. This translates into CATSRQGKEADTQYF.